This T cell receptor beta chain appears in the sequencing data of a study of blood T cell repertoires in COVID-19. The wider study: Material from acute and convalescent COVID-19 was sourced from the United States, Italy and Spain. PBMCs, B-cell-depleted T cells, or T cells were the source of the cDNA or gDNA that made up the material.

In the authors' methods: It was from reference gene primer amplification that nucleated cell counts were estimated. Sequenced by immunoSEQ multiplex PCR; TCRdb stores in-frame clones only, minus some. V and J calls and clone size are copied from that table; D and trimming were computed from the DNA. The table shows approximately 140,000 clones, with over 80% occurring only once. Input material: peripheral blood. This sequence was found in a man aged 35 to 55 with active or convalescent COVID-19.

CDR3 in DNA: TGTGCCAGCAGCGTAGACGACAGGGAGACTGAAGCTTTCTTT. It yields the protein CASSVDDRETEAFF. The chain is built from TRBV9 and TRBJ1-1; 7 bases align to TRBD1. Trimming took 0 bases from V and 5 from J; bases not matched to a gene: 4. Germline V gene lookup returns CDR1 SGDLS and CDR2 YYNGEE. CDR3 length: 14 residues.